Presented here are 9 T cell receptor beta chains from one specimen sequenced in a study of blood T cell repertoires in COVID-19. Sequencing used immunoSEQ multiplex PCR; TCRdb keeps in-frame clones, though not all of them. This table holds more than 100,000 clones, about 81% found once. Sequencing was performed on peripheral blood. The receptor set was obtained from a woman of 80 years or more with acute or convalescent COVID-19.

The V and J genes are TRBV12-5 and TRBJ1-1; possibly TRBD1 for D (6 bases). V lost 3 bases and J 4 bases, leaving 15 bases between the germline ends. Germline V gene lookup returns CDR1 LGHNT and CDR2 FRNRAP. CDR3 length: 15 residues. DNA for the CDR3: TGTGCTAGTGGTTTCGAGGACAGTCCAGTCACTGAAGCTTTCTTT. This codes for CASGFEDSPVTEAFF.

This clone was detected only once. The sample contains more than one DNA sequence encoding this CDR3. As DNA, the CDR3 is TGTGCCAGCAGCGGGACAGGGGAGGCAAATTCACCCCTCCACTTT. The encoded protein is CASSGTGEANSPLHF. The chain couples TRBV9 to TRBJ1-6; TRBD1 matches 9 bases. This CDR3 region has 15 residues. Trimming removed 3 bases from V and 7 bases from J; junction bases left unmatched: 5. Germline V gene lookup returns CDR1 SGDLS and CDR2 YYNGEE. The complete variable domain, with remaining parts taken from reference TRBV9 and TRBJ1-6, reads DSGVTQTPKHLITATGQRVTLRCSPRSGDLSVYWYQQSLDQGLQFLIQYYNGEERAKGNILERFSAQQFPDLHSELNLSSLELGDSALYFCASSGTGEANSPLHFGNGTRLTVT.

The V call is TRBV25-1, the J call TRBJ1-4; D is unclear. The V gene's germline CDR1 is MGHDK and CDR2 SYGVNS. The V and J ends lost 5 bases and 0 bases respectively, with 7 bases between them. The CDR3 runs 14 residues. In nucleotides, the CDR3 is TGTGCCAGCAGTCGGGGATCAACTAATGAAAAACTGTTTTTT. Its translation: CASSRGSTNEKLFF.

The chain couples TRBV25-1 to TRBJ2-7; TRBD2 is a possible D gene (5 bases). The V end lost 3 bases, the J end lost 0 bases, and 15 bases lay between the germline ends. This CDR3 contains 16 residues. Per the germline V gene, CDR1 is MGHDK and CDR2 is SYGVNS. The CDR3 region has the DNA TGTGCCAGCAGTGAGCTCGGACTTCCGAGCTCCTACGAGCAGTACTTC. Its protein is CASSELGLPSSYEQYF.

The chain combines TRBV15 with TRBJ1-2; 7 bases fit TRBD1. The CDR3 length is 14 residues. Germline CDR1 reads LNHNV; CDR2 reads YYDKDF (reference sequence). With 1 base clipped from V and 3 bases from J, the junction kept 2 bases outside the gene matches. CDR3 loop: CATSRVQGDYGYTF. DNA of the CDR3: TGTGCCACCAGCAGAGTTCAGGGGGACTATGGCTACACCTTC.

The chain's CDR3 is CASSLSPTYEQYF. In nucleotides, the CDR3 is TGTGCCAGCAGCCTAAGCCCGACCTACGAGCAGTACTTC. The rearrangement joins TRBV16 to TRBJ2-7; D not certain. Germline-derived CDR1 and CDR2 are KGHSY and FQNENV. With 4 bases removed from V and 2 bases from J, the gap between germline ends came to 9 bases. The CDR3 runs to 13 residues.

The rearrangement uses TRBV19 and TRBJ2-1, with 13 bases lining up with TRBD2. With 3 bases clipped from V and 0 bases from J, the junction kept 8 bases outside the gene matches. CDR3 length: 19 residues. CDR1 and CDR2 from the germline V gene are LNHDA and SQIVND (reference sequence). The CDR3 DNA is TGTGCCAGTAGTATCGGACTAGCGGGGGCCACTGCCTCCTACAATGAGCAGTTCTTC. Translated: CASSIGLAGATASYNEQFF.

This sequence joins TRBV6-5 and TRBJ2-6, with D unclear. From germline, CDR1 is MNHEY and CDR2 SVGAGI. This CDR3 comprises 15 residues. V dropped 5 bases and J dropped 0 bases, with 8 bases sitting between them. The CDR3 sequence is CASSPRHSGANVLTF. CDR3 in DNA: TGTGCCAGCAGTCCCCGACACTCTGGGGCCAACGTCCTGACTTTC.

The CDR3 DNA follows: TGTGCCAGTAGTATGAGGAGGGCCTTAGATACGCAGTATTTT. Protein sequence: CASSMRRALDTQYF. This chain links TRBV19 with TRBJ2-3; maybe TRBD2 (6 bases). The CDR3 is made up of 14 amino acids. Trimming took 3 bases from V and 5 from J, leaving 12 bases between them. Per the germline V gene, CDR1 is LNHDA and CDR2 is SQIVND (reference sequence).